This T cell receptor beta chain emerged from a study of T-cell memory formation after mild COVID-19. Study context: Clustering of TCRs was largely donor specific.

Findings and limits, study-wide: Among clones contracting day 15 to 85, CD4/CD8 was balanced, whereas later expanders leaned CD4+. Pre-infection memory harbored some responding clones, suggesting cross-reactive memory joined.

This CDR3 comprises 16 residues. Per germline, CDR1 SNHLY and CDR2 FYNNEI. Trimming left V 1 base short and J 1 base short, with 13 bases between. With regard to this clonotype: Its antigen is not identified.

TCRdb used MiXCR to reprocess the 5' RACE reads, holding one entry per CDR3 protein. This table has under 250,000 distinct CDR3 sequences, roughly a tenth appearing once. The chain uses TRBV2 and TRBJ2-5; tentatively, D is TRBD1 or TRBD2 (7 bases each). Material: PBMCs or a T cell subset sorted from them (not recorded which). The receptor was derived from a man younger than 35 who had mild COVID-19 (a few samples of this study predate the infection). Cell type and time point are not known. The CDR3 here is CASSEGGGTAQETQYF. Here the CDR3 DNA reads TGTGCCAGCAGTGAAGGGGGGGGGACAGCCCAAGAGACCCAGTACTTC.